This TCR beta chain was identified during a study of graft-versus-host responses after intestinal transplantation. Overall study context: Multivisceral, liver-intestinal, or isolated intestinal transplants were given to recipients.

This table comes from immunoSEQ multiplex PCR, and its TCRdb copy is limited to in-frame clones, with some not included. This sample yields roughly 92,000 clones, of which roughly 90% are seen a single time; roughly 0.099% belongs to the top ten. Turning to this clone: Its antigen is not known.

The receptor was isolated from a human donor who received an intestinal transplant. The sequencing used unstimulated CD4+ T cells sorted from spleen or lymph node cells, collected before intestinal transplant.

As DNA, the CDR3 is TGCAGCGTCAAGCGGGGGGCTTACAATGAGCAGTTCTTC. Translating it yields CSVKRGAYNEQFF. The chain joins TRBV29-1 to TRBJ2-1; TRBD2 matches at 9 bases. V shed 6 bases, J shed 4 bases, and the junction held 4 bases outside the gene matches. The germline CDR1 and CDR2 sequences are SQVTM and ANQGSEA. The length of the CDR3 is 13 residues.